The T cell receptor (beta chain) under discussion was sequenced for a study of blood T cells in healthy people across ages. A J-beta primer mix and a sample-barcoded 5' primer were used in a second PCR of about 7 to 12 cycles. TCRdb called the 5' RACE reads again in MiXCR, with one record for every CDR3 protein. The sample includes some 370,000 distinct CDR3 sequences, over 45% of them seen just once. Germline lookup yields CDR1 LNHDA and CDR2 SQIVND (reference sequence). The ends lost 5 bases at V and 6 bases at J; junction bases unmatched: 12. This CDR3 comprises 16 residues. This chain uses TRBV19 with TRBJ2-1, with 8 bases identical to TRBD1. The sample consisted of blood. The clonotype originates from a man aged 55 to 70 in good health. The DNA for the CDR3 is TGTGCCAGTAGTCCGAGGACAGGGAGAGGGAGCAATGAGCAGTTCTTC. The encoded protein is CASSPRTGRGSNEQFF.